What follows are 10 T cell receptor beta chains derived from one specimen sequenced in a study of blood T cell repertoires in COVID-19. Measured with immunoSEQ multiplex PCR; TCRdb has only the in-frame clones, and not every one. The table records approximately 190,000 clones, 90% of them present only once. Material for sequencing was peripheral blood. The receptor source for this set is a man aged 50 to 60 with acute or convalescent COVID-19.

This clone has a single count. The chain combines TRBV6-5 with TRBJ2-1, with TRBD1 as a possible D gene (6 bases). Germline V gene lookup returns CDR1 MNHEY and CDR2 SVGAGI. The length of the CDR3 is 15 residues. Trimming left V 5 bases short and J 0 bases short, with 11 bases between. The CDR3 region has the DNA TGTGCCAGCAGTAAAACAGGGAACTCCTACAATGAGCAGTTCTTC. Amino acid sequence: CASSKTGNSYNEQFF.

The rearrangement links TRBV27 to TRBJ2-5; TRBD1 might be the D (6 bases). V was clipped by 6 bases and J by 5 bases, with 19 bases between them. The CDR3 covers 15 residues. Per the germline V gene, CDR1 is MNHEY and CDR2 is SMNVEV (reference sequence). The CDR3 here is CASSWSHSGVETQYF. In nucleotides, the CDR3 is TGTGCCAGCAGCTGGTCTCACTCAGGGGTGGAGACCCAGTACTTC.

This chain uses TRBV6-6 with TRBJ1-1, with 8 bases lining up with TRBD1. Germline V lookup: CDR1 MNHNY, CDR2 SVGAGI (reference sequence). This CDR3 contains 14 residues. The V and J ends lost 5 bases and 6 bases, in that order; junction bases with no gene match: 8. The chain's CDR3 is CASSRTGQGAEAFF. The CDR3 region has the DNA TGTGCCAGCAGTCGGACAGGGCAGGGGGCTGAAGCTTTCTTT.

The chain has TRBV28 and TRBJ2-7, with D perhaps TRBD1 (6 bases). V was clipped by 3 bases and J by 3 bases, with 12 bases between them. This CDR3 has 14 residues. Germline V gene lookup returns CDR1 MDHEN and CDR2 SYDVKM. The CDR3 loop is CASSLPGARYEQYF. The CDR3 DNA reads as TGTGCCAGCAGTTTGCCAGGGGCTCGCTACGAGCAGTACTTC.

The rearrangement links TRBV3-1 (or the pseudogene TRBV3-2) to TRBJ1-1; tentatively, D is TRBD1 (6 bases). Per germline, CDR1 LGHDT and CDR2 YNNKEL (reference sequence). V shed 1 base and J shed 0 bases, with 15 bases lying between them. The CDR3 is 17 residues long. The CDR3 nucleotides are TGTGCCAGCAGCCAAGGACCCCAACAGGGACTGAACACTGAAGCTTTCTTT. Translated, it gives CASSQGPQQGLNTEAFF.

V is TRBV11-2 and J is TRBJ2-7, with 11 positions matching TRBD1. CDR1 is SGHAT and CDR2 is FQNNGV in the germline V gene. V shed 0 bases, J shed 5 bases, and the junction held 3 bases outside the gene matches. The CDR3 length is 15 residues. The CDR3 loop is CASSLDRTGGNEQYF. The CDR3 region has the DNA TGTGCCAGCAGCTTAGACAGGACAGGGGGCAACGAGCAGTACTTC. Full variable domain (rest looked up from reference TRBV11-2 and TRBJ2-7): EAGVAQSPRYKIIEKRQSVAFWCNPISGHATLYWYQQILGQGPKLLIQFQNNGVVDDSQLPKDRFSAERLKGVDSTLKIQPAKLEDSAVYLCASSLDRTGGNEQYFGPGTRLTVT.

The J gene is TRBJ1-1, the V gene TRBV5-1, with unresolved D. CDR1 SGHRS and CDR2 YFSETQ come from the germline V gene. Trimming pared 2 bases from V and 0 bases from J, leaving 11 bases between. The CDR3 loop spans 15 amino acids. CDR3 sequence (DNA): TGCGCCAGCAGCTTAGGCCAGGCGATGAACACTGAAGCTTTCTTT. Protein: CASSLGQAMNTEAFF.

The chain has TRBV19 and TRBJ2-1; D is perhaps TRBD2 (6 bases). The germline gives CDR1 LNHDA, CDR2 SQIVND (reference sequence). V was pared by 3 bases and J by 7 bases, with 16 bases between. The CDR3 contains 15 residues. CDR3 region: CASSIQPVAANEQFF. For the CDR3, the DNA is TGTGCCAGTAGTATCCAACCCGTAGCGGCGAATGAGCAGTTCTTC. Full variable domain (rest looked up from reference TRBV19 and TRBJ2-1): DGGITQSPKYLFRKEGQNVTLSCEQNLNHDAMYWYRQDPGQGLRLIYYSQIVNDFQKGDIAEGYSVSREKKESFPLTVTSAQKNPTAFYLCASSIQPVAANEQFFGPGTRLTVL.

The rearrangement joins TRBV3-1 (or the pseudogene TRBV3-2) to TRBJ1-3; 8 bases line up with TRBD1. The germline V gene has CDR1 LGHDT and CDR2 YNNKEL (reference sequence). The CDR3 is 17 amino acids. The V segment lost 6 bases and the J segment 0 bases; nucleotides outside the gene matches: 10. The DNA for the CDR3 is TGTGCCAGCAGTTCAACTGGACAGGGATACTCTGGAAACACCATATATTTT. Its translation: CASSSTGQGYSGNTIYF.

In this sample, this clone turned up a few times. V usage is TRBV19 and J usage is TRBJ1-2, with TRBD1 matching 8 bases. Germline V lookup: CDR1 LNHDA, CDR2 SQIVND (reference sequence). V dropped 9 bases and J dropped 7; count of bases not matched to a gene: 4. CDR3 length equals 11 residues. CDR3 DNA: TGTGCCAGGTATACAGGGGGTGGCTACACCTTC. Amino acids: CARYTGGGYTF.